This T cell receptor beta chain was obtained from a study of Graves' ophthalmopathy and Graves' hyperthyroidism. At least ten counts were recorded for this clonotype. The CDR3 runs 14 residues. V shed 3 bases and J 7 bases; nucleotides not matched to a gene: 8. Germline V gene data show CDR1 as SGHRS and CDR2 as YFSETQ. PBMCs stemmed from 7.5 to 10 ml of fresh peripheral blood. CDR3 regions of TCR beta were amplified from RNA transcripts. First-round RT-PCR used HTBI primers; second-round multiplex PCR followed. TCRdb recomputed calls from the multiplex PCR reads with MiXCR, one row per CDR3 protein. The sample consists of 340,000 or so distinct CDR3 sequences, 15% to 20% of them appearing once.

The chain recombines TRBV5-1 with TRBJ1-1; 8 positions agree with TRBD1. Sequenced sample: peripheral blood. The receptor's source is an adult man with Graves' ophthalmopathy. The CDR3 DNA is TGCGCCAGCAGCTATTTAGACAGGGGACGTGAAGCTTTCTTT. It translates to CASSYLDRGREAFF.